The following is a T cell receptor beta chain sequence with its context. The target antigen is unknown. Using immunoSEQ multiplex PCR, the repertoire was profiled, and TCRdb retains in-frame clones only, with some absent. The table shows roughly 660,000 clones, with about 92% occurring only once. The data originate from a study of shared clonotypes between healthy human individuals. Findings and limits, study-wide: In several donors, around 5% of naive CD4 clonotypes appeared in common.

All donors were Caucasian adults living in Nashville, Tennessee. CDR1 SGHRS and CDR2 YFSETQ come from the germline V gene. CDR3 length: 14 amino acids. Germline trimming cut 4 bases from V and 6 bases from J; bases unmatched to any gene: 8. V is TRBV5-1 and J is TRBJ2-7; 9 nucleotides match TRBD1. This receptor was obtained from a man younger than 35 in good health. Some clones in this sample may be carry-over from other donors' samples. Material: memory CD8+ T cells from PBMCs. Subset in this sample: CD45RO+ cells pooled with CCR7-negative TemRA cells. CDR3 amino acids: CASSKGQGVGEQYF. In nucleotides, the CDR3 is TGCGCCAGCAGCAAGGGACAGGGTGTGGGCGAGCAGTACTTC.